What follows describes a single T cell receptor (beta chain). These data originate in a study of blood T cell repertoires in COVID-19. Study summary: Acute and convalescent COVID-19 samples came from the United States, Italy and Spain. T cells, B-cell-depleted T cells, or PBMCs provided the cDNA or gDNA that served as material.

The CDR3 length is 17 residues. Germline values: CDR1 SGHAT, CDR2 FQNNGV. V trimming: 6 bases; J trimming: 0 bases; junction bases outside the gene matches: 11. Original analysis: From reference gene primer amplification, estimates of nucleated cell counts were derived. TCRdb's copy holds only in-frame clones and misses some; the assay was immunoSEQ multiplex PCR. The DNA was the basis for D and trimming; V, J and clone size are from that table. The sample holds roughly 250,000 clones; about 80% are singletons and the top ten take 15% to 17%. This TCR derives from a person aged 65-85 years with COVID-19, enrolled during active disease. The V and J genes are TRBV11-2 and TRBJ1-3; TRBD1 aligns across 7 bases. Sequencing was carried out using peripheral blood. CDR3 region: CASSRSAGGDSGNTIYF. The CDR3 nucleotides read TGTGCCAGCAGTCGATCGGCAGGGGGTGACTCTGGAAACACCATATATTTT.